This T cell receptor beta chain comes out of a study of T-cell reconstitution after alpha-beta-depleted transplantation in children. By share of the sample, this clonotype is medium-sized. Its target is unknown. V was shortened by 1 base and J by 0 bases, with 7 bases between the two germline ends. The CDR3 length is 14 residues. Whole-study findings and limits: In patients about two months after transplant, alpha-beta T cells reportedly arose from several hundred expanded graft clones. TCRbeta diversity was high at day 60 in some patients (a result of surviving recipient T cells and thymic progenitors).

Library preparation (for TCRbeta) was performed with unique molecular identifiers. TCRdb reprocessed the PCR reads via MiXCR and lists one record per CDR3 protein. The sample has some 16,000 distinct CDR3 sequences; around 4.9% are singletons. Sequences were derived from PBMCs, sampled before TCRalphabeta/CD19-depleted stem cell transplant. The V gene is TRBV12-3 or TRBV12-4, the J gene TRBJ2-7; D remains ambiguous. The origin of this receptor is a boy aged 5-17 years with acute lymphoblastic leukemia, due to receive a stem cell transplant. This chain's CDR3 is CASSLEVSSYEQYF. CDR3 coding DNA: TGTGCCAGCAGTTTAGAGGTCAGCTCCTACGAGCAGTACTTC.